Below are 11 T cell receptor beta chains sequenced from a single sample in a study of CD8 T cells in Susac syndrome. Reverse transcription of about 0.45 to 1 ug RNA was performed with random hexamers. MiXCR, run by TCRdb on the immunoSEQ multiplex PCR reads, gives a single entry per CDR3 protein. The data contain about 250,000 distinct CDR3 sequences, 80% to 95% of them singletons. The sequencing sample was made of CD4+ T cells from PBMCs. The receptors stem from a human donor with multiple sclerosis.

The rearrangement joins TRBV12-3 or TRBV12-4 to TRBJ2-7; perhaps TRBD2 as D (5 bases). V lost 0 bases and J 6 bases, leaving 9 bases between the germline ends. The CDR3 consists of 13 residues. The CDR3 sequence is CASSLAVAGEQYF. The DNA for the CDR3 is TGTGCCAGCAGTTTAGCGGTGGCGGGCGAGCAGTACTTC.

The chain employs TRBV30 and TRBJ2-4; 9 bases align to TRBD1. This CDR3 is built from 13 residues. Germline loops: CDR1 GTSNPN, CDR2 SVGIG (reference sequence). After removal of 4 bases from V and 13 bases from J, the junction contained 11 bases not matched to a gene. The CDR3 nucleotides read TGTGCCTGGAATTCCCTGGGACAGGGAGGCCAGTACTTC. Its translation: CAWNSLGQGGQYF.

The chain uses TRBV7-3 and TRBJ1-2; a weak D match, TRBD1 (5 bases). The germline V gene has CDR1 SGHTA and CDR2 FQGTGA. This CDR3 has 13 residues. Trimming shortened V by 3 bases and J by 6 bases, and 11 bases separated the two germline ends. As DNA, the CDR3 is TGTGCCAGCAGCTTGGGCAGGGCTGATGGCTACACCTTC. Translating gives CASSLGRADGYTF. Combining the CDR3 with reference TRBV7-3 and TRBJ1-2 gives the whole variable domain GAGVSQTPSNKVTEKGKYVELRCDPISGHTALYWYRQSLGQGPEFLIYFQGTGAADDSGLPNDRFFAVRPEGSVSTLKIQRTERGDSAVYLCASSLGRADGYTFGSGTRLTVV.

The V and J genes are TRBV5-4 and TRBJ2-3, with 7 nucleotides matching TRBD2. Per germline, CDR1 SGHNT and CDR2 YYREEE (reference sequence). The length of the CDR3 is 15 residues. The junction had 5 bases not matched to a gene; V was cut back by 0 bases and J by 4 bases. CDR3 protein: CASSLGPRGADTQYF. For the CDR3, the DNA is TGTGCCAGCAGCTTGGGGCCCCGGGGGGCAGATACGCAGTATTTT.

The count of this clonotype is one. CDR3 coding DNA: TGTGCCAGCAGCCATCCCGGACAGCTCACCGGGGAGCTGTTTTTT. Encoded protein: CASSHPGQLTGELFF. The rearrangement links TRBV3-1 to TRBJ2-2; tentatively, D is TRBD1 (6 bases). Germline CDR1 and CDR2: LGHDT and YNNKEL (reference sequence). The CDR3 runs 15 residues. V dropped 3 bases and J dropped 4 bases, with 12 bases sitting between them.

This chain joins TRBV5-4 and TRBJ1-1, with 8 bases lining up with TRBD1. Germline values: CDR1 SGHNT, CDR2 YYREEE (reference sequence). The CDR3 totals 14 residues. Trimming removed 0 bases from V and 5 bases from J; junction bases left unmatched: 3. The CDR3 DNA follows: TGTGCCAGCAGCTTGGAGGACAGGGTGACTGAAGCTTTCTTT. It codes for CASSLEDRVTEAFF.

J is TRBJ1-1 and V is TRBV20-1; a possible D gene is TRBD1 (5 bases). This CDR3 has 15 amino acids. Trimming pared 0 bases from V and 4 bases from J, leaving 15 bases between. Looked up from germline, CDR1 is DFQATT and CDR2 is SNEGSKA (reference sequence). In nucleotides, the CDR3 is TGCAGTGCTAGAGATCTCCAGGGTATGGGCACTGAAGCTTTCTTT. As protein: CSARDLQGMGTEAFF.

V and J are TRBV24-1 and TRBJ1-2; no reliable D call. Germline CDR1 is KGHDR and CDR2 is SFDVKD. The CDR3 is 12 residues long. Trimming removed 5 bases at V and 4 bases at J, with 7 bases between. CDR3 in DNA: TGTGCCACCAGTGCGTTGGGCTATGGCTACACCTTC. It specifies CATSALGYGYTF.

The chain joins TRBV6-1 to TRBJ1-2; 7 nucleotides align to TRBD1. The J segment lost 4 bases and the V segment lost 5 bases, leaving 10 bases of the junction unmatched. Per germline, CDR1 MNHNS and CDR2 SASEGT. This CDR3 contains 15 residues. CDR3 DNA: TGTGCCAGCAGTACCACGACAGGGCCGGGCTATGGCTACACCTTC. Amino acid sequence: CASSTTTGPGYGYTF.

In DNA form, the CDR3 reads TGTGCCAGCTCACCTTCCGGGACAGCGAACACTGAAGCTTTCTTT. Translated: CASSPSGTANTEAFF. The chain combines TRBV18 with TRBJ1-1, with TRBD1 matching 7 bases. CDR3 length: 15 amino acids. Per the germline V gene, CDR1 is KGHSH and CDR2 is LQKENI. With V trimmed by 3 bases and J by 1 base, 5 bases remained unmatched.

This chain joins TRBV20-1 and TRBJ2-1; 10 nucleotides align to TRBD2. CDR3 length: 13 amino acids. The germline gives CDR1 DFQATT, CDR2 SNEGSKA (reference sequence). V lost 3 bases to trimming and J lost 9 bases; unmatched junction nucleotides: 5. The DNA of the CDR3 is TGCAGTGCTAGGGCTACTAGCGGGGCTGAGCAGTTCTTC. Translated, it gives CSARATSGAEQFF.